These 9 T cell receptor beta chains originate from one sample sequenced in a study of radiation and T cells in renal cell carcinoma. The sample's time point: blood 2 weeks post-SBRT. As to treatment: 15 Gy SBRT to primary tumor, nephrectomy 4 weeks later. Measured with immunoSEQ multiplex PCR; TCRdb has only the in-frame clones, and not every one. The repertoire holds 100,000 to 150,000 clones, with around nine tenths as singletons. The material was blood, obtained from a patient whose treatment included radiotherapy and nephrectomy. All receptors come from an older woman with renal cell carcinoma.

This chain joins TRBV6-1 and TRBJ2-7, with 8 bases that match TRBD1. The trim removed 1 base at V and 4 bases at J, leaving 6 bases unmatched. The germline gives CDR1 MNHNS, CDR2 SASEGT. The CDR3 runs to 15 residues. The CDR3 loop is CASSEGAGGVYEQYF. CDR3 nucleotides: TGTGCCAGCAGTGAAGGGGCAGGGGGCGTGTACGAGCAGTACTTC.

The rearrangement joins TRBV21-1 to TRBJ1-2; the D call of TRBD1 is as the table states it, not checked on the DNA. TRBV21-1 is designated a pseudogene. This CDR3 is 15 amino acids long. CDR3 sequence: CASSTRAGLSYGYTF. The CDR3 DNA is TGTGCCAGCAGCACCAGGGCCGGGCTCTCGTATGGCTACACCTTC.

Here the CDR3 reads CASSWTQGSAPQHF. As DNA, the CDR3 is TGTGCCAGCAGCTGGACACAGGGTAGTGCGCCCCAGCATTTT. This chain joins TRBV5-5 and TRBJ1-5, with a weak D call TRBD1 (6 bases). This CDR3 has 14 amino acids. Trimming pared 3 bases from V and 9 bases from J, leaving 16 bases between. Germline CDR1 is SGHKS and CDR2 is YYEKEE (reference sequence).

The chain carries TRBV18 and TRBJ1-6; D is uncertain. Germline V CDR1 and CDR2: KGHSH, LQKENI. V lost 6 bases and J 0 bases, leaving 9 bases between the germline ends. The CDR3 spans 15 residues. CDR3 sequence: CASSTASSYNSPLHF. In DNA, the CDR3 is TGTGCCAGCTCGACGGCGAGCTCCTATAATTCACCCCTCCACTTT.

The chain couples TRBV28 to TRBJ1-1; 10 bases align to TRBD1. Trimming at V came to 5 bases and at J to 5 bases, leaving 8 bases not matched to a gene. Germline CDR1 reads MDHEN; CDR2 reads SYDVKM. This CDR3 contains 15 residues. The CDR3 DNA is TGTGCCAGCAGTATCGGACAGGGGGTACGTACTGAAGCTTTCTTT. This sequence encodes CASSIGQGVRTEAFF.

This clone was seen just once. V gene TRBV29-1 combines with J gene TRBJ1-1; 7 bases match TRBD1. Looked up from germline, CDR1 is SQVTM and CDR2 is ANQGSEA. The CDR3 contains 13 residues. Losses at the gene ends were 6 bases for V and 5 bases for J; bases not matched to a gene: 9. CDR3 in amino acids: CSVVRGGETEAFF. Here the CDR3 DNA reads TGCAGCGTCGTCCGAGGGGGCGAGACTGAAGCTTTCTTT.

This rearrangement joins TRBV5-4 to TRBJ1-2; D gene uncertain. Per the germline V gene, CDR1 is SGHNT and CDR2 is YYREEE (reference sequence). The CDR3 length is 16 residues. V was trimmed by 0 bases and J by 3 bases, leaving 15 bases between them. CDR3: CASSLASQARDYGYTF. The CDR3 DNA is TGTGCCAGCAGCTTGGCGTCGCAGGCGAGAGACTATGGCTACACCTTC.

This clone was found once. The V gene is TRBV7-6, the J gene TRBJ1-5; D is possibly TRBD1 (6 bases). This CDR3 spans 12 amino acids. From germline, CDR1 is SGHVS and CDR2 FNYEAQ. Trimming took off 6 bases at V and 8 bases at J, with 11 bases between the two ends. The CDR3 region is CASSSGAEPQHF. The CDR3 DNA follows: TGTGCCAGCAGTTCAGGGGCGGAGCCCCAGCATTTT.

The table lists this clone with a count of one. The chain joins TRBV6-6 to TRBJ1-2; 7 positions agree with TRBD1. This CDR3 region has 13 residues. With V trimmed by 5 bases and J by 7 bases, 7 bases remained unmatched. CDR1 is MNHNY and CDR2 is SVGAGI in the germline V gene (reference sequence). The CDR3 region is CASSPQGGSGYTF. The CDR3 DNA is TGTGCCAGCAGTCCCCAGGGGGGAAGTGGCTACACCTTC.